The 20 T cell receptor beta chains below come from one sample, sequenced in a study of PD-1 blockade in mismatch repair-deficient tumors. These receptors lack a known antigen. The time point: roughly 11-day in vitro stimulation with candidate neoantigen peptide 2. Only in-frame clones appear in the TCRdb table, and some are missing; sequencing was by immunoSEQ multiplex PCR. In the table there are approximately 9,700 clones, about 90% of which are singletons. The sample consisted of cells cultured in vitro, taken from a patient treated with pembrolizumab. The source is an adult with mismatch repair-deficient cancer.

The chain carries TRBV7-9 and TRBJ1-4; 9 bases line up with TRBD1. Trimming removed 4 bases from V and 8 bases from J; junction bases left unmatched: 5. This CDR3 region has 14 residues. Germline V lookup: CDR1 SEHNR, CDR2 FQNEAQ (reference sequence). The CDR3 bases are TGTGCCAGCAGCTCGGGACAGGGTCGGGAAAAACTGTTTTTT. It is translated as CASSSGQGREKLFF.

The sample holds one count of this clone. The chain uses TRBV10-1 and TRBJ2-1, with D unclear. Germline V gives CDR1 WNHNN, CDR2 SYGVQD (reference sequence). The CDR3 sequence is 11 residues long. Trimming stripped 3 bases from V and 7 bases from J, with 4 bases between. Written as DNA, the CDR3 is TGCGCCAGCAGTGACGCTAATGAGCAGTTCTTC. Residues: CASSDANEQFF.

This chain links TRBV6-1 with TRBJ2-5, with D hard to call. V lost 7 bases and J 4 bases, leaving 16 bases between the germline ends. This CDR3 comprises 14 residues. Germline V gene lookup returns CDR1 MNHNS and CDR2 SASEGT. The CDR3 reads CASTLRGSRETQYF. The CDR3 bases are TGTGCCAGCACTCTTCGCGGATCCAGAGAGACCCAGTACTTC.

This clone was seen a single time. The J gene is TRBJ1-3, the V gene TRBV6-1, with unresolved D. CDR1 is MNHNS, CDR2 SASEGT, per germline. Trimming cost V 4 bases and J 0 bases, with 10 bases left between them. The CDR3 has 15 residues. The CDR3 loop reads CASSGQQASGNTIYF. The DNA for the CDR3 is TGTGCCAGCAGTGGCCAACAAGCCTCTGGAAACACCATATATTTT.

This CDR3 reads CASSDTPRTGSYEQYF. Here the CDR3 DNA reads TGTGCCAGCAGCGACACCCCGAGGACAGGATCCTACGAGCAGTACTTC. V and J are TRBV7-2 and TRBJ2-7; 7 nucleotides align to TRBD1. The CDR3 is 16 residues long. The J segment lost 1 base and the V segment lost 5 bases, leaving 11 bases of the junction unmatched. Germline V CDR1 and CDR2: SGHTA, FQGNSA.

This sequence joins TRBV10-3 and TRBJ2-5, with no clear D. Trimming shortened V by 2 bases and J by 4 bases, and 2 bases separated the two germline ends. This CDR3 has 11 residues. Germline V CDR1 and CDR2: ENHRY, SYGVKD. The CDR3: CAISERETQYF. CDR3 nucleotide sequence: TGTGCCATCAGTGAGAGAGAGACCCAGTACTTC.

This clone was recorded only once. The chain couples TRBV14 to TRBJ1-6; D gene ambiguous. Between the trimmed V and J ends, which lost 2 bases and 2 bases, there was a span of 13 bases. CDR3 length: 17 residues. Looked up from germline, CDR1 is SGHDN and CDR2 is FVKESK. CDR3 in amino acids: CASSQRSLAAYNSPLHF. For the CDR3, the DNA is TGTGCCAGCAGCCAAAGAAGCTTGGCCGCCTATAATTCACCCCTCCACTTT.

This chain uses TRBV27 with TRBJ1-2; TRBD1 matches at 7 bases. CDR3 length: 16 residues. After removal of 1 base from V and 2 bases from J, the junction contained 7 bases not matched to a gene. Germline V lookup: CDR1 MNHEY, CDR2 SMNVEV (reference sequence). The DNA of the CDR3 is TGTGCCAGCAGTTTATTGACAGGGAATCTCAACTATGGCTACACCTTC. Its translation is CASSLLTGNLNYGYTF.

The chain has TRBV5-1 and TRBJ2-2; a possible D gene is TRBD1 (6 bases). Germline V gives CDR1 SGHRS, CDR2 YFSETQ. This CDR3 is 15 amino acids long. Trimming took off 4 bases at V and 4 bases at J, with 14 bases between the two ends. This chain's CDR3 is CASSPLGGGTGELFF. For the CDR3, the DNA is TGCGCCAGCAGCCCGTTAGGGGGTGGCACCGGGGAGCTGTTTTTT.

J is TRBJ1-5 and V is TRBV19; D not certain. Germline V gene lookup returns CDR1 LNHDA and CDR2 SQIVND (reference sequence). V was shortened by 3 bases and J by 5 bases, with 17 bases between the two germline ends. The CDR3 totals 16 residues. CDR3 protein: CASSMGGVGPYQPQHF. For the CDR3, the DNA is TGTGCCAGTAGTATGGGAGGAGTTGGACCCTATCAGCCCCAGCATTTT.

The rearrangement links TRBV9 to TRBJ1-5; no firm D call. Trimming removed 0 bases from V and 2 bases from J, with 15 bases in between. Germline CDR1 is SGDLS and CDR2 is YYNGEE. The CDR3 runs to 17 residues. The CDR3: CASSVGSGTIGNQPQHF. CDR3 in DNA: TGTGCCAGCAGCGTAGGGTCAGGTACCATTGGCAATCAGCCCCAGCATTTT.

The V gene is TRBV5-1, the J gene TRBJ2-1; D perhaps matches TRBD2 (7 bases). Germline values: CDR1 SGHRS, CDR2 YFSETQ. The CDR3 spans 15 residues. Trimming pared 3 bases from V and 5 bases from J, leaving 15 bases between. The chain's CDR3 is CASSWGGSGNNEQFF. The CDR3 nucleotides read TGCGCCAGCAGCTGGGGGGGCTCGGGCAACAATGAGCAGTTCTTC. The variable domain in full, completed from reference TRBV5-1 and TRBJ2-1, reads KAGVTQTPRYLIKTRGQQVTLSCSPISGHRSVSWYQQTPGQGLQFLFEYFSETQRNKGNFPGRFSGRQFSNSRSEMNVSTLELGDSALYLCASSWGGSGNNEQFFGPGTRLTVL.

The rearrangement links TRBV27 to TRBJ1-6; the match to TRBD1 covers 10 bases. Germline V gene lookup returns CDR1 MNHEY and CDR2 SMNVEV (reference sequence). Trimming at V came to 5 bases and at J to 6 bases, leaving 4 bases not matched to a gene. The CDR3 contains 15 residues. The CDR3 is CASSRRDRGNSPLHF. CDR3 bases: TGTGCCAGCAGTCGGCGGGACAGGGGTAATTCACCCCTCCACTTT.

This chain links TRBV4-2 with TRBJ2-7, with TRBD1 identical over 11 bases. With 2 bases clipped from V and 5 bases from J, the junction kept 14 bases outside the gene matches. The germline V gene encodes CDR1 LGHNA and CDR2 YNFKEQ. The CDR3 contains 18 residues. CDR3: CASSQFPPRWTGGDEQYF. In DNA form, the CDR3 reads TGTGCCAGCAGCCAATTCCCCCCCCGATGGACAGGGGGCGACGAGCAGTACTTC.

In this sample, this clone turned up once. This rearrangement joins TRBV27 to TRBJ1-5; the match to TRBD1 covers 7 bases. From germline, CDR1 is MNHEY and CDR2 SMNVEV (reference sequence). V gave up 0 bases and J gave up 5 bases; unmatched junction bases: 4. This CDR3 spans 15 amino acids. CDR3 sequence reads: CASSLSARGYQPQHF. The DNA of the CDR3 is TGTGCCAGCAGTTTATCCGCCAGGGGGTATCAGCCCCAGCATTTT.

This chain joins TRBV7-9 and TRBJ1-5; D might be TRBD1 (6 bases). This CDR3 is 14 amino acids long. Trimming left V 2 bases short and J 1 base short, with 6 bases between. Germline V gene lookup returns CDR1 SEHNR and CDR2 FQNEAQ (reference sequence). CDR3 amino acids: CASSLRGSNQPQHF. The CDR3 nucleotides read TGTGCCAGCAGCTTAAGGGGGAGCAATCAGCCCCAGCATTTT.

This clone has only one observation. The chain combines TRBV6-1 with TRBJ2-7; D perhaps matches TRBD2 (6 bases). This CDR3 is built from 14 residues. Germline V CDR1 and CDR2: MNHNS, SASEGT. V lost 7 bases and J 7 bases, leaving 20 bases between the germline ends. The CDR3 DNA reads TGTGCCAGCACCATGGGACTTCCATACCGGGAGCAGTACTTC. It specifies CASTMGLPYREQYF.

The chain uses TRBV5-1 and TRBJ1-6; 9 bases line up with TRBD1. The CDR3 extends over 15 amino acids. The junction had 7 bases not matched to a gene; V was cut back by 6 bases and J by 6 bases. Germline CDR1 reads SGHRS; CDR2 reads YFSETQ. The CDR3, as DNA: TGCGCCAGCACTAGGACAGGGGACACTAATTCACCCCTCCACTTT. It translates to CASTRTGDTNSPLHF.

V usage is TRBV5-4 and J usage is TRBJ1-4; TRBD1 might be the D (5 bases). The CDR3 totals 14 residues. Germline V gives CDR1 SGHNT, CDR2 YYREEE (reference sequence). Trimming took off 3 bases at V and 8 bases at J, with 14 bases between the two ends. The DNA of the CDR3 is TGTGCCAGCAGCTATGGGACGCCAGGGGAAAAACTGTTTTTT. Encoded protein: CASSYGTPGEKLFF. Together with reference TRBV5-4 and TRBJ1-4, the CDR3 gives the full variable domain: ETGVTQSPTHLIKTRGQQVTLRCSSQSGHNTVSWYQQALGQGPQFIFQYYREEENGRGNFPPRFSGLQFPNYSSELNVNALELDDSALYLCASSYGTPGEKLFFGSGTQLSVL.

Written as DNA, the CDR3 is TGTGCCAGCAGTTACTCAGGCGGGAGGATGGCAGATACGCAGTATTTT. Translating it yields CASSYSGGRMADTQYF. V is TRBV6-5 and J is TRBJ2-3; 8 bases align to TRBD2. The ends lost 0 bases at V and 4 bases at J; junction bases unmatched: 6. CDR1 MNHEY and CDR2 SVGAGI come from the germline V gene. The CDR3 length is 16 residues.